This T cell receptor (beta chain) came from a study of blood T cell repertoires in COVID-19. Sequencing was performed with immunoSEQ multiplex PCR; in TCRdb, only in-frame clones are kept and a portion is missing. The table has hundreds of thousands of clones, about 90% seen once. Sequencing was done on a sample of peripheral blood. The clonotype was recovered from a man between 18 and 35 years old with active or convalescent COVID-19.

CDR3 in DNA: TGTGCCAGCAGTCGGGGACAGGGGTATCCCTACGAGCAGTACTTC. As protein: CASSRGQGYPYEQYF. This chain connects TRBV6-5 to TRBJ2-7; 10 bases fit TRBD1. The CDR3 consists of 15 residues. Per the germline V gene, CDR1 is MNHEY and CDR2 is SVGAGI. V gave up 5 bases and J gave up 2 bases; unmatched junction bases: 6.